The source of this TCR beta chain is a study of T cell repertoires in ileal Crohn's disease. Eligibility required adulthood, ileal or ileocolonic Crohn's disease and indicated ileocolonic resection. Only in-frame clones appear in the TCRdb table, and some are missing; sequencing was by immunoSEQ multiplex PCR. The table lists a few thousand clones, about 81% of them singletons. Germline V gives CDR1 MNHEY, CDR2 SVGAGI. The CDR3 is made up of 11 amino acids. V lost 2 bases, J lost 6 bases, and 5 bases lay in between. Sequencing was performed on ileal tissue. V gene TRBV6-5 combines with J gene TRBJ2-7; perhaps TRBD2 as D (5 bases). This TCR was sampled from an adult with Crohn's disease. The DNA of the CDR3 is TGTGCCAGCAGTTACGGAGGCGAGCAGTACTTC. Residues: CASSYGGEQYF.